Given below is one T cell receptor beta chain in context. Its antigen remains unidentified. The method was immunoSEQ multiplex PCR; TCRdb's version includes in-frame clones alone and lacks a portion of them. Found here are about 79,000 clones, approximately 85% of them singletons; the top ten hold about 4%. This record comes from a study of OX40 agonist ivuxolimab in advanced cancers. The overall study: Partial responses were recorded for three patients, including one with hepatocellular carcinoma and two with cutaneous melanoma. Study conclusions and caveats: Dosing at 0.1 to 3.0 mg/kg was accompanied by clonal expansion of CD4+ and CD8+ blood T cells by week 6.

Sampling of blood occurred at baseline, cycle 4 day 1, and cycle 7 day 1. The TCR comes from an adult with an advanced solid tumor such as melanoma, head and neck, liver or kidney cancer. The specimen was CD4+ or CD8+ T cells sorted from blood, collected in a trial of the OX40 agonist ivuxolimab.

The CDR3: CASSLGSSGGRGETQYF. In DNA form, the CDR3 reads TGTGCCAGCAGCTTAGGTTCATCAGGGGGCCGAGGGGAGACCCAGTACTTC. J is TRBJ2-5 and V is TRBV11-2, with 8 bases matching TRBD1. CDR1 and CDR2 from the germline V gene are SGHAT and FQNNGV. With V trimmed by 1 base and J by 5 bases, 12 bases remained unmatched. The CDR3 length is 17 residues.